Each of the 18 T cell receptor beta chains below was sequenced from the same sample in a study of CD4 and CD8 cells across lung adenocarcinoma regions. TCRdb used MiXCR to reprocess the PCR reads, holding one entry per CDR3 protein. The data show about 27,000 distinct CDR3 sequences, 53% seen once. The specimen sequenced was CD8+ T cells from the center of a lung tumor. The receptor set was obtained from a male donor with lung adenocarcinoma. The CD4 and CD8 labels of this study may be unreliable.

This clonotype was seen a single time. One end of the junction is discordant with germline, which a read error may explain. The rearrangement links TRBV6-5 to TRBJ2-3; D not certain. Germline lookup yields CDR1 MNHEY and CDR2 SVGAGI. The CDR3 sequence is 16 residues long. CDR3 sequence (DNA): TGTGCCAGCAGGTGCTCGGCGGCCGTTGGCCAAGATACGCAGTACTTT. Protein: CASRCSAAVGQDTQYF.

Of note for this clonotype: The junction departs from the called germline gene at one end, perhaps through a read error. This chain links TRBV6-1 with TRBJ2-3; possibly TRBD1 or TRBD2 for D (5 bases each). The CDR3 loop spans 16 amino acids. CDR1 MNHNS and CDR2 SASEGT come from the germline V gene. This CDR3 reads CASRGAGAGVEETQYF. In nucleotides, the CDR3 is TGTGCCAGCAGGGGAGCCGGGGCCGGGGTTGAGGAGACGCAGTACTTT.

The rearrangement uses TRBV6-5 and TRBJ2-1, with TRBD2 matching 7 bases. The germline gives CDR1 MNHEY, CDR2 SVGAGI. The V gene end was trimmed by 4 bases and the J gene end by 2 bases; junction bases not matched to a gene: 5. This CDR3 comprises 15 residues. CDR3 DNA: TGTGCCAGCAGTTCATCGGGAGGCACCTACAATGAGCAGTTCTTC. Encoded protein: CASSSSGGTYNEQFF.

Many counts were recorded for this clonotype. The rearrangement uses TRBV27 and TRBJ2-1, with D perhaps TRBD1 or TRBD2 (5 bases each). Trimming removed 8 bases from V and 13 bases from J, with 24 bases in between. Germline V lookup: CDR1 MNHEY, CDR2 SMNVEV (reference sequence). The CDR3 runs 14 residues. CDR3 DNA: TGTGCCAGCTCCCGGGACGGGACCATTGGGACCCAGTTCTTC. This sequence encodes CASSRDGTIGTQFF.

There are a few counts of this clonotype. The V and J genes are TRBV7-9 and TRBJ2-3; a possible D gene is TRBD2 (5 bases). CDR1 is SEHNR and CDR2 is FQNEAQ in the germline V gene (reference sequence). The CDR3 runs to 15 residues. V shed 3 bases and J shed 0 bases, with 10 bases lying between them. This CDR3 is CASSFSSGSTDTQYF. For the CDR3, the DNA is TGTGCCAGCAGCTTTTCCTCGGGGAGCACAGATACGCAGTATTTT. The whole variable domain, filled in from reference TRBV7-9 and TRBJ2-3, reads DTGVSQNPRHKITKRGQNVTFRCDPISEHNRLYWYRQTLGQGPEFLTYFQNEAQLEKSRLLSDRFSAERPKGSFSTLEIQRTEQGDSAMYLCASSFSSGSTDTQYFGPGTRLTVL.

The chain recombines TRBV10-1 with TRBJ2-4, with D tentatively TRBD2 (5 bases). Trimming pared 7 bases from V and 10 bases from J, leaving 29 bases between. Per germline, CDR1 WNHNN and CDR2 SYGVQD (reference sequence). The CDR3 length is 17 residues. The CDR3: CASTTGSLSLAQEIQYF. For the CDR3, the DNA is TGCGCCAGCACAACGGGCAGCCTAAGCCTAGCCCAAGAGATTCAGTACTTC.

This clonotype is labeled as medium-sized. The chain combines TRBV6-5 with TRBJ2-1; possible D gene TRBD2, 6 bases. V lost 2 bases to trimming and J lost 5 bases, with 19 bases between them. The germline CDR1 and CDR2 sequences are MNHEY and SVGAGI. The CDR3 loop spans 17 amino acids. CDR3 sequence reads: CASSYTGYRDFHNEQFF. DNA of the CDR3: TGTGCCAGCAGTTACACCGGTTACCGGGACTTCCACAATGAGCAGTTCTTC.

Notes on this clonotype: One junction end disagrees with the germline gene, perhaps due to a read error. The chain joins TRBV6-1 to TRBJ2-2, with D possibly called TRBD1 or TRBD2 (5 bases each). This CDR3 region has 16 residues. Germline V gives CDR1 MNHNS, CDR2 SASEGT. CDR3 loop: CASSRDNWGSTGALFF. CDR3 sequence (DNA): TGTGCCAGCAGCCGCGACAACTGGGGGAGCACCGGGGCGCTGTTTTTT.

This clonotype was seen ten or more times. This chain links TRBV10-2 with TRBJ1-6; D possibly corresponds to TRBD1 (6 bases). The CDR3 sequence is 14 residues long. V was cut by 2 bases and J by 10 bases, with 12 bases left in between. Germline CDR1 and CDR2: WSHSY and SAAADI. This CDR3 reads CASSEGGGRSPLHF. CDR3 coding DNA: TGCGCCAGCAGTGAGGGGGGGGGCCGCTCACCCCTCCACTTT.

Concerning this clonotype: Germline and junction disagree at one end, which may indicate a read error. The DNA for the CDR3 is TGTGCCAGCAGCTTACGTTTTTCGGCCTCGGGGGCCGCCAAAGACACTCAGTATTTC. It yields the protein CASSLRFSASGAAKDTQYF. This chain connects TRBV7-6 to TRBJ2-4; D may correspond to TRBD1 or TRBD2 (6 bases each). The length of the CDR3 is 19 residues. Germline V CDR1 and CDR2: SGHVS, FNYEAQ.

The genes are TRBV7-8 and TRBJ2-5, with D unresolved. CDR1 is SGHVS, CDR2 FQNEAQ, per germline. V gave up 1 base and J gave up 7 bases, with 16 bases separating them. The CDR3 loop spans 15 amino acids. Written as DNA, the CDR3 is TGTGCCAGCAGCTTAGGTCTGGCGGAATTAGGGACCCAGTACTTC. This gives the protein CASSLGLAELGTQYF.

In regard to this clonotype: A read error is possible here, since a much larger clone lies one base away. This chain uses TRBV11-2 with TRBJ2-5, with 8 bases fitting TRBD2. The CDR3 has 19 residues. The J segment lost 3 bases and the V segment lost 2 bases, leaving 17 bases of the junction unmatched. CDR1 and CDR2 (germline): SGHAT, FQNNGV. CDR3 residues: CASSLRGGGGVRGKETQYF. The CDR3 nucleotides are TGTGCCAGCAGCTTACGGGGGGGAGGGGGGGTGAGGGGGAAAGAGACCCAGTACTTC.

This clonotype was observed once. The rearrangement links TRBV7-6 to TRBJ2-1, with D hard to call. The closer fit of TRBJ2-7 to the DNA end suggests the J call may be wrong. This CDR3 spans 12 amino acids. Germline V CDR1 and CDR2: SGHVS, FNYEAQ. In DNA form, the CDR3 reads TGTGCCAGCAGCAACAGAACCGACGAGCAGTACTTC. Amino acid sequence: CASSNRTDEQYF.

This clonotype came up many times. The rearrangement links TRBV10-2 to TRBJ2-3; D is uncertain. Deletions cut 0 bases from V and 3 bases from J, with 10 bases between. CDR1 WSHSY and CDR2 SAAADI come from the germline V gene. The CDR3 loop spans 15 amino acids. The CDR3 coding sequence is TGCGCCAGCAGTGAGTCCCCTAGTGGGACAGATACGCAGTATTTT. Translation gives CASSESPSGTDTQYF.

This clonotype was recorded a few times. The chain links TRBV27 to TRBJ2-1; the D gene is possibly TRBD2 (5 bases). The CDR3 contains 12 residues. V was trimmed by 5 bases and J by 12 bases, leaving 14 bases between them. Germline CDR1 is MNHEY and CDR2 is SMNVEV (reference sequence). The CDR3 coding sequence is TGTGCCAGCAGTGGACTGGAGGTTGGGCAGTTCTTC. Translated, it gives CASSGLEVGQFF.

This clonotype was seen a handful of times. The CDR3 spells CAIRSGTGGNSPLHF. The CDR3 bases are TGTGCCATCAGGTCCGGGACAGGGGGTAATTCACCCCTCCACTTT. This sequence joins TRBV10-3 and TRBJ1-6; 11 bases are shared with TRBD1. CDR1 is ENHRY and CDR2 is SYGVKD in the germline V gene. Germline trimming cut 6 bases from V and 6 bases from J; bases unmatched to any gene: 4. This CDR3 is 15 amino acids long.

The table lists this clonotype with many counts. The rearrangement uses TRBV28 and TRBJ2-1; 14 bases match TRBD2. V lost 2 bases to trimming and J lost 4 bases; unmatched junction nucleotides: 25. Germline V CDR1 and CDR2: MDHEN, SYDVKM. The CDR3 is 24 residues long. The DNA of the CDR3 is TGTGCCAGCAGTTTAGGCTACAGACTTAATTCCGGGACTAGCGGGAGCCCGACTTACAATGAGCAGTTCTTC. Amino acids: CASSLGYRLNSGTSGSPTYNEQFF.

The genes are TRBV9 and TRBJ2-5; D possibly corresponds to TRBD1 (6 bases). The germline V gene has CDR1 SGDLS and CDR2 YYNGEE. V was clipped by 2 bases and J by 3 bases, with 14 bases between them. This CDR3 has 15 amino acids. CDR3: CASSVGTLPKETQYF. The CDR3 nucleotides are TGTGCCAGCAGCGTCGGGACACTGCCTAAAGAGACCCAGTACTTC.